One sample yielded the 24 T cell receptor beta chains listed below, sequenced in a study of T-cell reconstitution after alpha-beta-depleted transplantation in children. It was with unique molecular identifiers that the TCRbeta library was prepared. TCRdb ran MiXCR on the PCR reads and lists one entry per CDR3 protein. In the table there are approximately 510,000 distinct CDR3 sequences, 15% to 20% of which are singletons. The starting material was PBMCs from the stem cell graft donor, obtained from the stem cell graft. Every receptor here comes from a human donor who donated a stem cell graft to a child with acute lymphoblastic leukemia.

The chain uses TRBV15 and TRBJ2-1; 8 nucleotides match TRBD2. J was trimmed by 5 bases and V by 5 bases; bases with no gene match: 8. The length of the CDR3 is 15 residues. Germline CDR1 reads LNHNV; CDR2 reads YYDKDF (reference sequence). The CDR3 spells CATSESGSNNNEQFF. The CDR3 coding sequence is TGTGCCACCAGCGAAAGCGGGAGTAATAACAATGAGCAGTTCTTC. The full variable domain, completed using reference TRBV15 and TRBJ2-1, is DAMVIQNPRYQVTQFGKPVTLSCSQTLNHNVMYWYQQKSSQAPKLLFHYYDKDFNNEADTPDNFQSRRPNTSFCFLDIRSPGLGDTAMYLCATSESGSNNNEQFFGPGTRLTVL.

This clonotype was seen only a few times. The V call is TRBV9, the J call TRBJ2-5; D may be TRBD2 (6 bases). Germline CDR1 and CDR2: SGDLS and YYNGEE. CDR3 length: 15 residues. V lost 1 base, J lost 5 bases, and 15 bases lay in between. The CDR3 spells CASSVSPRLVETQYF. The CDR3 DNA sequence: TGTGCCAGCAGCGTAAGCCCCCGACTAGTGGAGACCCAGTACTTC.

The chain joins TRBV20-1 to TRBJ2-1; TRBD2 agrees at 11 bases. With 1 base clipped from V and 0 bases from J, the junction kept 11 bases outside the gene matches. Germline CDR1 reads DFQATT; CDR2 reads SNEGSKA (reference sequence). The CDR3 runs 19 residues. The CDR3: CSARGGGRTSGLSYNEQFF. For the CDR3, the DNA is TGCAGTGCTAGAGGAGGGGGACGGACTAGCGGGCTCTCCTACAATGAGCAGTTCTTC.

This clonotype has more than one count but fewer than ten. The chain is built from TRBV5-1 and TRBJ1-1; D ambiguous. Trimming removed 1 base at V and 8 bases at J, with 12 bases between. Germline CDR1 and CDR2: SGHRS and YFSETQ. The CDR3 has 13 residues. The CDR3 sequence is CASSLSGSLEAFF. CDR3 sequence (DNA): TGCGCCAGCAGCTTGTCGGGCAGTTTAGAAGCTTTCTTT.

Only a few counts were recorded for this clonotype. The chain employs TRBV12-5 and TRBJ2-1, with D possibly matching TRBD2 (5 bases). Looked up from germline, CDR1 is LGHNT and CDR2 is FRNRAP. V lost 6 bases to trimming and J lost 8 bases, with 20 bases between them. This CDR3 is 15 amino acids long. The CDR3 sequence: CASGVLEGVIDEQFF. The CDR3 nucleotides read TGTGCTAGTGGAGTACTAGAAGGAGTCATCGATGAGCAGTTCTTC. The whole variable domain, filled in from reference TRBV12-5 and TRBJ2-1, reads DARVTQTPRHKVTEMGQEVTMRCQPILGHNTVFWYRQTMMQGLELLAYFRNRAPLDDSGMPKDRFSAEMPDATLATLKIQPSEPRDSAVYFCASGVLEGVIDEQFFGPGTRLTVL.

This clonotype was found a few times. The chain employs TRBV12-5 and TRBJ1-2, with D maybe TRBD1 (5 bases). Trimming removed 5 bases from V and 4 bases from J, with 11 bases in between. The CDR3 consists of 13 residues. Germline V CDR1 and CDR2: LGHNT, FRNRAP. In nucleotides, the CDR3 is TGTGCTAGTGGTCCTCAGGGAGGCTATGGCTACACCTTC. Translating gives CASGPQGGYGYTF.

The chain employs TRBV3-1 and TRBJ2-1; D unclear. Between the trimmed V and J ends, which lost 0 bases and 0 bases, there was a span of 9 bases. The germline gives CDR1 LGHDT, CDR2 YNNKEL (reference sequence). The CDR3 covers 16 residues. This CDR3 reads CASSQDGGFSYNEQFF. The CDR3 region has the DNA TGTGCCAGCAGCCAAGACGGTGGGTTCTCCTACAATGAGCAGTTCTTC.

The chain is built from TRBV7-8 and TRBJ2-3, with D possibly TRBD2 on 6 matching bases. CDR3 length: 13 amino acids. The V gene lost 8 bases and the J gene lost 3 bases, with 12 bases spanning the gap. Germline values: CDR1 SGHVS, CDR2 FQNEAQ. The CDR3 nucleotides are TGTGCCAGCCGTTTCCGGGGGACAGATACGCAGTATTTT. This gives the protein CASRFRGTDTQYF.

The chain employs TRBV11-2 and TRBJ2-3; 7 bases map to TRBD2. This CDR3 is 16 amino acids long. J was trimmed by 3 bases and V by 5 bases; bases with no gene match: 11. Germline CDR1 SGHAT, CDR2 FQNNGV. The CDR3 DNA follows: TGTGCCAGCAGCCCCTTGGGGGGGGGAGGAACAGATACGCAGTATTTT. Amino acids: CASSPLGGGGTDTQYF.

About this clonotype itself: A much larger clone lies a single base off, so this may be a read error. V and J are TRBV25-1 and TRBJ2-7; unclear D gene. Germline assignment: CDR1 MGHDK and CDR2 SYGVNS. The CDR3 sequence is 17 residues long. CDR3 nucleotide sequence: TGTCCCAGCAGTGAATCAAAGTCTTCCAGGAGCTCCTACGAGCAGTACTTC. It specifies CPSSESKSSRSSYEQYF.

The chain couples TRBV5-1 to TRBJ2-2; D unresolved. This CDR3 has 13 amino acids. The germline V gene encodes CDR1 SGHRS and CDR2 YFSETQ. V was clipped by 4 bases and J by 2 bases, with 6 bases between them. The CDR3 nucleotides read TGCGCCAGCAGCGGGTATAACACCGGGGAGCTGTTTTTT. It encodes CASSGYNTGELFF.

This clonotype appeared a few times. This chain links TRBV6-1 with TRBJ2-6; no reliable D call. Germline assignment: CDR1 MNHNS and CDR2 SASEGT. The CDR3 is made up of 15 amino acids. V was clipped by 2 bases and J by 1 base, with 6 bases between them. The CDR3 bases are TGTGCCAGCAGTGAAAGTACGTCTGGGGCCAACGTCCTGACTTTC. The encoded protein is CASSESTSGANVLTF.

Ten or more counts support this clonotype. V is TRBV3-1 and J is TRBJ1-2, with 8 positions matching TRBD1. V lost 0 bases to trimming and J lost 6 bases; unmatched junction nucleotides: 3. Germline V gene lookup returns CDR1 LGHDT and CDR2 YNNKEL (reference sequence). The CDR3 totals 14 residues. DNA of the CDR3: TGTGCCAGCAGCCAAGAGCCGGGACAGGATGGCTACACCTTC. Translating gives CASSQEPGQDGYTF. The whole variable domain, remainder taken from reference TRBV3-1 and TRBJ1-2, is DTAVSQTPKYLVTQMGNDKSIKCEQNLGHDTMYWYKQDSKKFLKIMFSYNNKELIINETVPNRFSPKSPDKAHLNLHINSLELGDSAVYFCASSQEPGQDGYTFGSGTRLTVV.

J is TRBJ2-1 and V is TRBV12-3 or TRBV12-4, with D uncertain. The CDR3 covers 13 residues. V was pared by 3 bases and J by 5 bases, with 8 bases between. CDR3 in DNA: TGTGCCAGCAGTTTTGGTAGCAACAATGAGCAGTTCTTC. Amino acid sequence: CASSFGSNNEQFF.

The chain employs TRBV11-3 and TRBJ2-3, with D possibly being TRBD2 (5 bases). Germline V gives CDR1 SGHNT, CDR2 YENEEA. CDR3 length equals 12 residues. Trimming left V 6 bases short and J 7 bases short, with 11 bases between. CDR3 bases: TGTGCCAGCAGTTCGCCGGGGAATACGCAGTATTTT. Translated, it gives CASSSPGNTQYF.

This clonotype was detected a few times. At one of its ends the junction is not consistent with the germline gene, which may arise from a read error. CDR3 loop: CSAGDSNEQFF. As DNA, the CDR3 is TGCAGTGCTGGAGACTCCAATGAGCAGTTCTTC. This chain uses TRBV20-1 with TRBJ2-1; D is uncertain. Germline values: CDR1 DFQATT, CDR2 SNEGSKA (reference sequence). This CDR3 is 11 amino acids long.

The chain is built from TRBV12-3 or TRBV12-4 and TRBJ2-1; D is perhaps TRBD2 (6 bases). The germline V and J ends were trimmed by 5 bases and 0 bases, with 11 bases remaining between them. The CDR3 has 15 residues. The CDR3 protein is CASSVRDFSYNEQFF. The CDR3 DNA reads TGTGCCAGCAGTGTCCGGGACTTCTCCTACAATGAGCAGTTCTTC.

A note on this clonotype: Sequence at one end of the junction differs from germline and may be a read error. This rearrangement joins TRBV6-5 to TRBJ1-1; no clear D gene. Germline V gene lookup returns CDR1 MNHEY and CDR2 SVGAGI. The CDR3 length is 14 residues. CDR3 amino acids: CASSYSGVNTEVFF. The CDR3 region has the DNA TGTGCCAGCAGTTACTCTGGGGTGAACACTGAAGTTTTCTTT.

This sequence joins TRBV5-6 and TRBJ2-2; 9 positions match TRBD2. CDR3 length: 17 residues. Germline V gene data show CDR1 as SGHDT and CDR2 as YYEEEE. V was clipped by 1 base and J by 2 bases; unmatched bases: 6. CDR3 nucleotides: TGTGCCAGCAGCTTGTTGAGTCTAGCGGGAAACACCGGGGAGCTGTTTTTT. Translating it yields CASSLLSLAGNTGELFF. Supplemented by reference TRBV5-6 and TRBJ2-2, the full variable domain reads DAGVTQSPTHLIKTRGQQVTLRCSPKSGHDTVSWYQQALGQGPQFIFQYYEEEERQRGNFPDRFSGHQFPNYSSELNVNALLLGDSALYLCASSLLSLAGNTGELFFGEGSRLTVL.

The genes are TRBV5-1 and TRBJ2-1; a possible D gene is TRBD1 (6 bases). The CDR3 loop spans 16 amino acids. Germline V gene data show CDR1 as SGHRS and CDR2 as YFSETQ. Trimming removed 3 bases at V and 7 bases at J, with 20 bases between. The CDR3 spells CASSWQGPLGGNEQFF. The DNA of the CDR3 is TGCGCCAGCAGCTGGCAGGGACCATTAGGGGGTAATGAGCAGTTCTTC.

This clonotype was observed a handful of times. This chain links TRBV3-1 with TRBJ1-2; D remains unclear. CDR3 size: 15 residues. Germline V lookup: CDR1 LGHDT, CDR2 YNNKEL (reference sequence). Trimming removed 0 bases from V and 4 bases from J, with 12 bases in between. The CDR3 DNA follows: TGTGCCAGCAGCCAAGATGACCCACGGACCTATGGCTACACCTTC. Translating it yields CASSQDDPRTYGYTF.

The chain combines TRBV20-1 with TRBJ2-3, with TRBD2 identical over 7 bases. The CDR3 is made up of 15 amino acids. V lost 1 base and J lost 2; bases outside the gene matches: 6. Germline V gene sequence: CDR1 DFQATT, CDR2 SNEGSKA (reference sequence). The CDR3 loop is CSARVGLVATDTQYF. The CDR3 bases are TGCAGTGCTAGAGTAGGACTAGTAGCCACAGATACGCAGTATTTT.

The chain joins TRBV29-1 to TRBJ1-3, with 7 bases fitting TRBD1. This CDR3 has 14 residues. Germline V lookup: CDR1 SQVTM, CDR2 ANQGSEA. With V trimmed by 5 bases and J by 0 bases, 4 bases remained unmatched. CDR3 nucleotides: TGCAGCGTTTTCACAGGGGACTCTGGAAACACCATATATTTT. Protein product: CSVFTGDSGNTIYF.

This chain connects TRBV7-9 to TRBJ1-6; D possibly corresponds to TRBD1 (6 bases). Between the trimmed V and J ends, which lost 5 bases and 7 bases, there was a span of 12 bases. The CDR3 has 14 amino acids. CDR1 SEHNR and CDR2 FQNEAQ come from the germline V gene (reference sequence). CDR3 sequence: CASSTTGPNSPLHF. In DNA form, the CDR3 reads TGTGCCAGCAGCACGACAGGCCCCAATTCACCCCTCCACTTT.